Listed below are T cell receptor beta chains from one sample, sequenced in a study of blood T cell repertoires in COVID-19. The protocol was immunoSEQ multiplex PCR, while the TCRdb copy is restricted to in-frame clones and leaves out a portion. This table has about 130,000 clones, 60% to 85% appearing once. The specimen sequenced was peripheral blood. The receptors derive from a man at least 80 years old with acute or convalescent COVID-19. CDR3s include the opening cysteine and the closing phenylalanine or tryptophan. The D gene is left open where the match is weak. Rows give clone size only sometimes, using once, few, many, or a class for an expanded clone.

>TRBV6-1|TRBJ2-7|.|.
TGTGCCAGCAGTGAAGTCACCTACGAGCAGTACTTC
CASSEVTYEQYF
>TRBV3-1/TRBV3-2|TRBJ1-2|once|TRBD1
TGTGCCAGCAGCCAAAAGCCGGGACAGGTGACCGGCTACACCTTC
CASSQKPGQVTGYTF
>TRBV19|TRBJ1-5|.|.
TGTGCCAGTAGTATAGAAGCCACAGGGAATCAGCCCCAGCATTTT
CASSIEATGNQPQHF
>TRBV6-6|TRBJ2-3|.|TRBD2
TGTGCCAGCAGTCCTCGGACTAGCGGGGGCCCTTACACAGATACGCAGTATTTT
CASSPRTSGGPYTDTQYF
>TRBV5-5|TRBJ1-5|.|TRBD1
TGTGCCAGCAGCCTTTCAGGGGGTAGTTTTCAGCCCCAGCATTTT
CASSLSGGSFQPQHF
>TRBV19|TRBJ1-4|.|TRBD1
TGTGCCAGTAACAAGGGACAGGGAAATGAAAAACTGTTTTTT
CASNKGQGNEKLFF
>TRBV4-1|TRBJ1-5|.|.
TGCGCCAGCAGCCGTTTCGAGGGCCCGAGCAATCAGCCCCAGCATTTT
CASSRFEGPSNQPQHF
>TRBV28|TRBJ2-1|few|TRBD2
TGTGCCAGCAGTTCACCGACTAGCGGGGGGGGCAATGAGCAGTTCTTC
CASSSPTSGGGNEQFF
>TRBV30|TRBJ1-6|.|.
TGTGCCTGGAGTCCCCCGAAGGGGTTAAATTCACCCCTCCACTTT
CAWSPPKGLNSPLHF
>TRBV2|TRBJ1-3|.|.
TGTGCCAGCCAGAGGTATTCTGGAAACACCATATATTTT
CASQRYSGNTIYF
>TRBV2|TRBJ1-5|.|.
TGTGCCAGCAGCTATTTAACAGGTTATAGCAATCAGCCCCAGCATTTT
CASSYLTGYSNQPQHF
>TRBV19|TRBJ1-6|.|TRBD1
TGTGCCAGTAGTGGGACAGGGTATAATTCACCCCTCCACTTT
CASSGTGYNSPLHF
>TRBV11-2|TRBJ2-1|.|TRBD2
TGTGCCAGCAGTAACCCCGGAGGACTAGCGGGGAATGAGCAGTTCTTC
CASSNPGGLAGNEQFF
>TRBV19|TRBJ1-1|few|TRBD1
TGTGCCAGTCGGACAGGGGTAAAGAACACTGAAGCTTTCTTT
CASRTGVKNTEAFF
>TRBV7-9|TRBJ1-2|many|.
TGTGCCAGCAGCGCCTCAGGAGGATCCTATGGCTACACCTTC
CASSASGGSYGYTF
>TRBV19|TRBJ2-7|.|TRBD1
TGTGCCAGTAGCAGCGACAGGGGGCACGGCTTGGGGTTCGAGCAGTACTTC
CASSSDRGHGLGFEQYF
>TRBV5-6|TRBJ2-7|once|TRBD1
TGTGCCAGCAGCCCGGACAGGGGCAGGTACGAGCAGTACTTC
CASSPDRGRYEQYF
>TRBV2|TRBJ1-2|.|.
TGTGCCAGCAGCCCCCCAGCGTACAACTATGGCTACACCTTC
CASSPPAYNYGYTF
>TRBV6-5|TRBJ2-7|.|.
TGTGCCAGCAGTCCGAGCCGGGTAGGTCACTACGAGCAGTACTTC
CASSPSRVGHYEQYF
>TRBV28|TRBJ1-5|.|.
TGTGCCAGCAGAAGGCAGGGAGGGGGTCAGCCCCAGCATTTT
CASRRQGGGQPQHF